One sample yielded the 32 T cell receptor beta chains listed below, sequenced in a study of graft-versus-host responses after intestinal transplantation. Their antigens remain unidentified. Using immunoSEQ multiplex PCR, the repertoire was profiled, and TCRdb retains in-frame clones only, with some absent. The table lists 70,000 or so clones, over 75% of them singletons. Specimen: unstimulated CD4+ T cells sorted from spleen or lymph node cells, collected before transplant. The receptors were sampled from a human donor who was the organ donor for an intestinal transplant.

V is TRBV29-1 and J is TRBJ2-1; 14 bases match TRBD2. The germline gives CDR1 SQVTM, CDR2 ANQGSEA. The length of the CDR3 is 13 residues. The J segment lost 8 bases and the V segment lost 5 bases, leaving 2 bases of the junction unmatched. CDR3 sequence reads: CSVRTSGGYEQFF. The CDR3 coding sequence is TGCAGCGTTAGGACTAGCGGGGGGTATGAGCAGTTCTTC.

J is TRBJ2-7 and V is TRBV7-2, with D possibly TRBD2 on 5 matching bases. The CDR3 loop spans 14 amino acids. CDR1 and CDR2 (germline): SGHTA, FQGNSA. The V and J ends lost 2 bases and 6 bases respectively, with 14 bases between them. The CDR3 DNA reads TGTGCCAGCAGCTTAATCGGGGATGTCAGCGAGCAGTACGTC. Translating it yields CASSLIGDVSEQYV.

This clone was seen just once. The V call is TRBV7-2, the J call TRBJ2-2, with TRBD2 as a possible D gene (6 bases). Trimming pared 1 base from V and 1 base from J, leaving 7 bases between. CDR3 length equals 15 residues. Looked up from germline, CDR1 is SGHTA and CDR2 is FQGNSA. The CDR3 sequence: CASSLGRGNTGELFF. The CDR3 region has the DNA TGTGCCAGCAGCTTAGGGAGGGGGAACACCGGGGAGCTGTTTTTT.

This rearrangement joins TRBV6-5 to TRBJ1-2; the D is unclear. CDR1 and CDR2 (germline): MNHEY, SVGAGI. The CDR3 runs to 15 residues. Trimming stripped 6 bases from V and 8 bases from J, with 22 bases between. CDR3 in amino acids: CASRDWNGREDGYTF. The CDR3 DNA is TGTGCCAGCAGGGACTGGAACGGACGGGAGGACGGCTACACCTTC.

This sequence joins TRBV6-5 and TRBJ2-3; 8 nucleotides match TRBD2. Germline values: CDR1 MNHEY, CDR2 SVGAGI. Trimming at V came to 9 bases and at J to 3 bases, leaving 8 bases not matched to a gene. This CDR3 is 14 amino acids long. The CDR3 sequence is CASSFGGGTDTQYF. The CDR3 DNA follows: TGTGCCAGTTCCTTCGGGGGGGGGACAGATACGCAGTATTTT.

This chain's CDR3 is CASSIEIGEQFF. CDR3 sequence (DNA): TGTGCCAGTAGTATAGAGATCGGTGAGCAGTTCTTC. The V call is TRBV19, the J call TRBJ2-1; D is unresolved. Germline V gene data show CDR1 as LNHDA and CDR2 as SQIVND (reference sequence). The V end was cut by 0 bases, the J end by 9 bases, with 6 bases between. The CDR3 is 12 residues long.

This chain's CDR3 is CASSLTGTVPFAANTGELFF. In DNA, the CDR3 is TGCGCCAGCAGCTTGACCGGGACAGTCCCCTTTGCCGCGAACACCGGGGAGCTGTTTTTT. V is TRBV5-1 and J is TRBJ2-2; TRBD1 matches at 7 bases. The V and J ends lost 1 base and 0 bases, in that order; junction bases with no gene match: 15. This CDR3 has 20 residues. CDR1 and CDR2 from the germline V gene are SGHRS and YFSETQ.

The chain joins TRBV28 to TRBJ1-2; no reliable D call. V was clipped by 5 bases and J by 5 bases, with 15 bases between them. Germline values: CDR1 MDHEN, CDR2 SYDVKM. CDR3 size: 14 residues. For the CDR3, the DNA is TGTGCCAGCAGTCCCCCGGGTTTTCGATATGGCTACACCTTC. Translation gives CASSPPGFRYGYTF.

This chain links TRBV7-2 with TRBJ1-4, with D tentatively TRBD1 (5 bases). V was cut by 3 bases and J by 2 bases, with 7 bases left in between. This CDR3 contains 14 residues. The germline V gene encodes CDR1 SGHTA and CDR2 FQGNSA. Written as DNA, the CDR3 is TGTGCCAGCAGCTTTCAGGGTACTAATGAAAAACTGTTTTTT. Its protein product is CASSFQGTNEKLFF.

The rearrangement joins TRBV18 to TRBJ2-1; TRBD2 agrees at 7 bases. The CDR3 is made up of 16 amino acids. Losses at the gene ends were 1 base for V and 0 bases for J; bases not matched to a gene: 3. Looked up from germline, CDR1 is KGHSH and CDR2 is LQKENI. The CDR3 DNA follows: TGTGCCAGCTCACCACGGGCTAGCGGCTCCTACAATGAGCAGTTCTTC. Protein product: CASSPRASGSYNEQFF.

The chain combines TRBV27 with TRBJ1-6; maybe TRBD1 (6 bases). The CDR3 spans 14 residues. Germline values: CDR1 MNHEY, CDR2 SMNVEV (reference sequence). The V end was cut by 5 bases, the J end by 3 bases, with 8 bases between. The CDR3 spells CASSVQGYNSPLHF. The DNA of the CDR3 is TGTGCCAGCAGTGTACAGGGCTATAATTCACCCCTCCACTTT.

The chain carries TRBV5-6 and TRBJ2-1, with 10 bases lining up with TRBD2. CDR3 length equals 16 residues. Germline V lookup: CDR1 SGHDT, CDR2 YYEEEE. Losses at the gene ends were 4 bases for V and 5 bases for J; bases not matched to a gene: 9. CDR3 nucleotides: TGTGCCAGCAGCCTCTTAAGCGGGGGGGCCCACAATGAGCAGTTCTTC. Protein product: CASSLLSGGAHNEQFF.

The chain uses TRBV29-1 and TRBJ2-7; D might be TRBD1 (6 bases). The CDR3 loop spans 12 amino acids. Trimming pared 4 bases from V and 4 bases from J, leaving 11 bases between. From germline, CDR1 is SQVTM and CDR2 ANQGSEA. The CDR3 reads CSVVDRKYEQYV. The CDR3 nucleotides are TGCAGCGTTGTTGACAGGAAGTACGAGCAGTACGTC.

The rearrangement uses TRBV6-5 and TRBJ1-2; 7 nucleotides line up with TRBD1. Trimming removed 5 bases from V and 4 bases from J; junction bases left unmatched: 10. This CDR3 comprises 15 residues. Per germline, CDR1 MNHEY and CDR2 SVGAGI. This CDR3 reads CASSIQGSPFYGYTF. The DNA of the CDR3 is TGTGCCAGCAGTATACAGGGGTCCCCCTTCTATGGCTACACCTTC.

The chain couples TRBV4-2 to TRBJ2-2, with a tentative D call TRBD1 (6 bases). Germline V lookup: CDR1 LGHNA, CDR2 YNFKEQ. Between the trimmed V and J ends, which lost 0 bases and 1 base, there was a span of 6 bases. CDR3 length: 15 residues. As DNA, the CDR3 is TGTGCCAGCAGCCAAGAGGGACAGAACACCGGGGAGCTGTTTTTT. Translating it yields CASSQEGQNTGELFF.

The rearrangement uses TRBV4-1 and TRBJ2-2; TRBD2 matches 10 bases. Trimming removed 4 bases from V and 5 bases from J; junction bases left unmatched: 1. The CDR3 runs 14 residues. Germline assignment: CDR1 MGHRA and CDR2 YSYEKL. CDR3 region: CASSRTSGTGELFF. The DNA of the CDR3 is TGCGCCAGCAGCCGGACTAGCGGTACCGGGGAGCTGTTTTTT.

Turning to this clone: The junction departs from germline at one end; a sequencing error may be responsible. The rearrangement links TRBV7-7 to TRBJ2-3; TRBD2 matches 13 bases. This CDR3 is built from 16 residues. The germline CDR1 and CDR2 sequences are SSHAT and FNYEAQ (reference sequence). The CDR3 is CASSTGTSGVADTQYF. CDR3 bases: TGTGCTAGCAGCACGGGGACTAGCGGGGTTGCAGATACGCAGTATTTT.

This sequence joins TRBV10-3 and TRBJ1-4; D is undetermined. V was cut by 3 bases and J by 0 bases, with 2 bases left in between. This CDR3 has 13 amino acids. Germline CDR1 ENHRY, CDR2 SYGVKD. The chain's CDR3 is CAISDTTNEKLFF. The CDR3, as DNA: TGTGCCATCAGTGACACAACTAATGAAAAACTGTTTTTT.

This clone came up once. V and J are TRBV7-2 and TRBJ1-5; D is ambiguous. This CDR3 spans 12 amino acids. Germline CDR1 and CDR2: SGHTA and FQGNSA. V was pared by 1 base and J by 6 bases, with 4 bases between. DNA for the CDR3: TGTGCCAGCAGCTTAGGGAGTCAGCCCCAGCATTTT. Residues: CASSLGSQPQHF.

V usage is TRBV9 and J usage is TRBJ2-2; perhaps TRBD2 as D (7 bases). Per the germline V gene, CDR1 is SGDLS and CDR2 is YYNGEE. The V end lost 5 bases, the J end lost 10 bases, and 15 bases lay between the germline ends. The CDR3 contains 13 residues. The CDR3 sequence is CASSRGGGEELFF. The CDR3 nucleotides are TGTGCCAGCAGTAGGGGCGGGGGCGAGGAGCTGTTTTTT.

The chain carries TRBV6-1 and TRBJ1-4; D is possibly TRBD1 (5 bases). The CDR3 has 15 residues. CDR1 is MNHNS and CDR2 is SASEGT in the germline V gene. V shed 3 bases and J shed 4 bases, with 12 bases lying between them. The chain's CDR3 is CASSEGRRGNEKLFF. CDR3 sequence (DNA): TGTGCCAGCAGTGAGGGACGGAGGGGTAATGAAAAACTGTTTTTT.

This clone was picked up one time. The chain combines TRBV28 with TRBJ1-5; a possible D gene is TRBD1 (5 bases). This CDR3 is 15 amino acids long. Trimming shortened V by 6 bases and J by 9 bases, and 21 bases separated the two germline ends. The germline gives CDR1 MDHEN, CDR2 SYDVKM. DNA of the CDR3: TGTGCCAGCAGCCCATCCACAGGTTTGGGCGGGCCCCAGCATTTT. Encoded protein: CASSPSTGLGGPQHF.

V gene TRBV5-1 combines with J gene TRBJ1-4; D is ambiguous. This CDR3 is built from 15 residues. Germline values: CDR1 SGHRS, CDR2 YFSETQ. V was pared by 4 bases and J by 7 bases, with 17 bases between. CDR3 residues: CASSKQRIGGEKLFF. CDR3 DNA sequence: TGCGCCAGCAGCAAACAAAGGATCGGCGGTGAAAAACTGTTTTTT.

In nucleotides, the CDR3 is TGTGCCAGCACCCTAGGTGGCGGGGCCAGCAATCAGCCCCAGCATTTT. It yields the protein CASTLGGGASNQPQHF. The V gene is TRBV28, the J gene TRBJ1-5, with D maybe TRBD1 (5 bases). In germline, CDR1 is MDHEN, CDR2 SYDVKM. Deletions cut 7 bases from V and 1 base from J, with 17 bases between. The CDR3 extends over 16 amino acids.

The rearrangement uses TRBV5-1 and TRBJ2-2; D is ambiguous. Germline V gives CDR1 SGHRS, CDR2 YFSETQ. The CDR3 extends over 13 amino acids. V was clipped by 3 bases and J by 1 base, with 4 bases between them. The CDR3 coding sequence is TGCGCCAGCAGCTACATGAACACCGGGGAGCTGTTTTTT. Translation gives CASSYMNTGELFF.

The rearrangement links TRBV28 to TRBJ1-6; D ambiguous. The CDR3 spans 14 residues. Per the germline V gene, CDR1 is MDHEN and CDR2 is SYDVKM. The germline V and J ends were trimmed by 3 bases and 7 bases, with 10 bases remaining between them. The CDR3 sequence is CASSFEQRNSPLHF. The DNA of the CDR3 is TGTGCCAGCAGTTTTGAACAGCGGAATTCACCCCTCCACTTT.

The genes are TRBV6-6 and TRBJ2-1; 10 bases map to TRBD2. The CDR3 runs to 15 residues. V gave up 0 bases and J gave up 9 bases; unmatched junction bases: 5. Germline-derived CDR1 and CDR2 are MNHNY and SVGAGI (reference sequence). In DNA form, the CDR3 reads TGTGCCAGCAGTTACTCTGGGCCTAGCGGGGGTGAGCAGTTCTTC. Residues: CASSYSGPSGGEQFF.

The chain uses TRBV25-1 and TRBJ1-1, with no clear D. Looked up from germline, CDR1 is MGHDK and CDR2 is SYGVNS. The CDR3 length is 14 residues. V was cut by 3 bases and J by 3 bases, with 11 bases left in between. The chain's CDR3 is CASSEPNRDTEAFF. In DNA form, the CDR3 reads TGTGCCAGCAGTGAGCCAAACCGAGACACTGAAGCTTTCTTT.

J is TRBJ2-5 and V is TRBV7-2; the D is unclear. This CDR3 is 16 amino acids long. CDR1 SGHTA and CDR2 FQGNSA come from the germline V gene. The ends were cut back, 5 bases at V and 5 bases at J, with 21 bases in the middle. CDR3 DNA: TGTGCCAGCAGCCCTTCTCTCGCGGCGATGTGGGAGACCCAGTACTTC. Its protein is CASSPSLAAMWETQYF.

This clone was observed a single time. The J gene is TRBJ1-1, the V gene TRBV7-6; tentatively, D is TRBD1 (5 bases). Trimming removed 5 bases from V and 3 bases from J, with 19 bases in between. CDR3 length: 16 residues. Germline lookup yields CDR1 SGHVS and CDR2 FNYEAQ. The DNA for the CDR3 is TGTGCCAGCAGCCCGCCCCCAGGTGGGGGGGACACTGAAGCTTTCTTT. This codes for CASSPPPGGGDTEAFF.

The chain is built from TRBV9 and TRBJ2-2; D gene unclear. V was clipped by 0 bases and J by 8 bases, with 11 bases between them. Germline V gene lookup returns CDR1 SGDLS and CDR2 YYNGEE. The CDR3 runs 14 residues. DNA for the CDR3: TGTGCCAGCAGCGTAGGGGCCGATGGGGGGGAGCTGTTTTTT. It is translated as CASSVGADGGELFF.

The chain recombines TRBV4-1 with TRBJ2-2, with 9 bases that match TRBD1. The junction had 6 bases not matched to a gene; V was cut back by 2 bases and J by 5 bases. The CDR3 extends over 16 amino acids. Per the germline V gene, CDR1 is MGHRA and CDR2 is YSYEKL. CDR3 nucleotides: TGCGCCAGCAGCCAAATAGACAGGGGGGTAACCGGGGAGCTGTTTTTT. This sequence encodes CASSQIDRGVTGELFF.